This T cell receptor (beta chain) was profiled in a study of cytomegalovirus exposure and HLA in healthy donors. Germline V gene lookup returns CDR1 SGHDT and CDR2 YYEEEE. V gave up 2 bases and J gave up 4 bases, with 9 bases separating them. The CDR3 contains 14 residues. Method: immunoSEQ multiplex PCR; TCRdb's copy keeps in-frame clones and lacks some. The sample has approximately 300,000 clones; 70% to 90% are singletons. The origin of this receptor is a woman between 18 and 29 years old in good health and CMV-seronegative. The chain has TRBV5-6 and TRBJ1-4; unclear D gene. What was sequenced was PBMCs. The CDR3 sequence is CASSFWFSNEKLFF. In DNA, the CDR3 is TGTGCCAGCAGCTTCTGGTTTAGTAATGAAAAACTGTTTTTT. The full variable domain, its missing parts supplied by reference TRBV5-6 and TRBJ1-4, is DAGVTQSPTHLIKTRGQQVTLRCSPKSGHDTVSWYQQALGQGPQFIFQYYEEEERQRGNFPDRFSGHQFPNYSSELNVNALLLGDSALYLCASSFWFSNEKLFFGSGTQLSVL.